This T cell receptor (beta chain) was profiled in a study of T cells expressing NK-cell markers (TCRdb year 2020). With respect to the entire study: Three sorted T-cell subsets (CD3+CD56+NKG2C+, CD3+CD56+NKG2C- and CD3+CD56-NKG2C+) from several donors had their TCR beta-chain repertoires profiled. The eight sequenced donors were randomly selected healthy volunteers, three men and five women. Of the eight sequenced donors, seven were found to be HCMV-seropositive and one was found to be HCMV-seronegative. Libraries were sequenced as 2 x 150 bp reads on Illumina HiSeq 2000/2500, MiSeq or NextSeq.

This sample was sequenced with an Illumina HiSeq 2000. The TCR beta cDNA libraries were made using 5'RACE template switching, a step that added both a universal primer site and unique molecular identifiers. Synthesis of cDNA was primed from the TCR beta constant segment and was followed by two consecutive PCR amplification steps. Concerning the study's data processing: Reads were demultiplexed and grouped by UMI with MIGEC, and clonotypes were assembled and quantified with MiTCR. To exclude erroneous sequences, only TCR cDNA sequences supported by at least two reads were retained. The tcR package was used for downstream repertoire analysis, with clonotypes matched between fractions based on CDR3 nucleotide sequence plus V segment. Antigen specificity was annotated against VDJdb with VDJmatch, allowing one amino acid substitution in CDR3. TCRdb reprocessed the raw reads; every CDR3 protein sequence is a single record, and DNA is not supplied. The V and J calls shown here were made by TCRdb, not taken from the authors' results. The sample's own table lists fewer than 550,000 distinct CDR3 sequences. The ten largest make up approximately 1.5% of the sample.

The CDR3 runs 15 amino acids, cysteine and phenylalanine included. No DNA is recorded. Taken from the germline V gene, the CDR1 and CDR2 loops are MNHEY and SVGAGI. HCMV serostatus was determined by detecting HCMV-specific IgG in serum with a commercial ELISA kit. Peripheral blood mononuclear cells were isolated from blood by Ficoll density gradient centrifugation. About this clonotype: The target of this receptor is not known.

On the study overall, not on this receptor specifically: Those dominant clonotypes were again the most abundant among CD3+CD56-NKG2C+ cells in a handful of donors, at about 25-60.1%. Whether the expanded NKG2C-expressing T cell clones were specific for HCMV antigens remained unclear. In several donors, the dominant CD3+CD56+NKG2C+ clonotypes were among the top 10 CD8+ clonotypes and accounted for roughly 1.0-7.0% of CD8+ T cells.

The rearranged segments are TRBV6-5 and TRBJ2-3; checking the TCRdb D call of TRBD1 is not possible without DNA. Material for sequencing was blood T cells: a sorted CD56 or NKG2C T cell subset, CD4+ or CD8+ T cells, or bulk PBMC T cells (not recorded which). The sequence was collected from a woman aged 45-59 years in good health. Donor details come from another sample of the same person, matched by shared clones. The CDR3 amino acid sequence is: CASSQPGQGLDTQYF.